Sequencing of this T cell receptor (beta chain) was carried out in a study of OX40 agonist ivuxolimab in advanced cancers. At the level of the study: Averaging 60 years in age, with a range of roughly 20 to 80, the cohort was 82.7% male.

Notes on the study in general: On average, CD8+ T cells had more expanded clones than CD4+. The study did not work out the antigen specificity of the expanded peripheral T cells.

Regarding this clone: The antigen remains undetermined.

Repertoires were generated with immunoSEQ multiplex PCR, while TCRdb's copy carries only in-frame clones and drops some. The sample has just under 65,000 clones; just under 85% are singletons. This clonotype was sampled from an adult with an advanced solid tumor such as melanoma, head and neck, liver or kidney cancer. Sequences were derived from CD4+ or CD8+ T cells sorted from blood, sampled in a trial of the OX40 agonist ivuxolimab.

CDR3 region: CASSSLDRGGGYTF. In nucleotides, the CDR3 is TGCGCCAGCAGCTCACTGGACAGGGGTGGTGGCTACACCTTC. The chain uses TRBV5-1 and TRBJ1-2; 9 bases line up with TRBD1. This CDR3 contains 14 residues. Unmatched junction bases numbered 7, after V lost 3 bases and J lost 7 bases. The germline V gene has CDR1 SGHRS and CDR2 YFSETQ.